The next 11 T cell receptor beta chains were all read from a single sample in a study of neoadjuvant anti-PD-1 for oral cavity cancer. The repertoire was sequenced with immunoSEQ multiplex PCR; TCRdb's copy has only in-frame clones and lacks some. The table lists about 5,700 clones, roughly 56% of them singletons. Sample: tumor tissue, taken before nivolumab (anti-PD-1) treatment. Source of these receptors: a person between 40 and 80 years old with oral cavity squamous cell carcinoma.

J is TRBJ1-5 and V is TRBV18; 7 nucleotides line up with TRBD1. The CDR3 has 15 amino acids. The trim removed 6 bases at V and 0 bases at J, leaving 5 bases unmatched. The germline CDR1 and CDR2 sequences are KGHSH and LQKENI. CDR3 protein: CASSRDSLSNQPQHF. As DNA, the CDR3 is TGTGCCAGCTCGCGGGACAGTCTTAGCAATCAGCCCCAGCATTTT.

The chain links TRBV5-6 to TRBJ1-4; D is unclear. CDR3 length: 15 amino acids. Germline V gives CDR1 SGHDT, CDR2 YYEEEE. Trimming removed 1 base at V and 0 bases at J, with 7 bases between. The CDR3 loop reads CASSLFGSTNEKLFF. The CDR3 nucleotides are TGTGCCAGCAGCTTGTTCGGCTCAACTAATGAAAAACTGTTTTTT.

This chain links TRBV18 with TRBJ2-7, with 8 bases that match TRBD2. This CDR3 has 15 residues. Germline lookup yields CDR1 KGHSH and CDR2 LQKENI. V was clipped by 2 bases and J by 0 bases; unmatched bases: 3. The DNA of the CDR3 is TGTGCCAGCTCACCAGCGGGAGGTACCTCCTACGAGCAGTACTTC. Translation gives CASSPAGGTSYEQYF.

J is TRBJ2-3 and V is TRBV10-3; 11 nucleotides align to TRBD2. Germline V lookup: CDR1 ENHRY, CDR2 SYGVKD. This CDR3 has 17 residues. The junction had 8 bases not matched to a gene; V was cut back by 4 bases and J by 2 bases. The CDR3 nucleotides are TGTGCCATCAGTGGCCCCGGGACTAGCGGCTACACAGATACGCAGTATTTT. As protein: CAISGPGTSGYTDTQYF.

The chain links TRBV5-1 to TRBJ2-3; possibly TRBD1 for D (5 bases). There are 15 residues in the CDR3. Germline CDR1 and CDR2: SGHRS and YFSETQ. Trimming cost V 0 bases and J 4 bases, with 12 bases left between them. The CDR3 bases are TGCGCCAGCAGCTTGGGGTCAGGGTTGTCAGATACGCAGTATTTT. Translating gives CASSLGSGLSDTQYF. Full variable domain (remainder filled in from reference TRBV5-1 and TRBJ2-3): KAGVTQTPRYLIKTRGQQVTLSCSPISGHRSVSWYQQTPGQGLQFLFEYFSETQRNKGNFPGRFSGRQFSNSRSEMNVSTLELGDSALYLCASSLGSGLSDTQYFGPGTRLTVL.

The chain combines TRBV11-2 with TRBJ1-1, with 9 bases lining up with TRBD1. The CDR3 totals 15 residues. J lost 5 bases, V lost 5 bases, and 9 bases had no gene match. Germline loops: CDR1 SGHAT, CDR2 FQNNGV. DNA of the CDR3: TGTGCCAGCAGCGCCCATGACAGGGGGGGGACTGAAGCTTTCTTT. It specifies CASSAHDRGGTEAFF.

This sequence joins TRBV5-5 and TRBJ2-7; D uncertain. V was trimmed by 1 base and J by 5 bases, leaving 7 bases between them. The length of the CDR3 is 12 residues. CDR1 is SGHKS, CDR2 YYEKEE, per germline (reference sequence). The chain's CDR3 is CASSLSVHEQYF. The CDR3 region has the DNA TGTGCCAGCAGCTTGAGCGTCCACGAGCAGTACTTC.

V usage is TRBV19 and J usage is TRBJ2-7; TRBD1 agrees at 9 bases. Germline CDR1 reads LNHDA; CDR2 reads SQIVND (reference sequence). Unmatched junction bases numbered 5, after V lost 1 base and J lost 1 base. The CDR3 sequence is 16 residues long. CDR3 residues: CASSIGGQGGSYEQYF. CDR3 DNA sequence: TGTGCCAGTAGTATAGGGGGACAGGGAGGGTCCTACGAGCAGTACTTC.

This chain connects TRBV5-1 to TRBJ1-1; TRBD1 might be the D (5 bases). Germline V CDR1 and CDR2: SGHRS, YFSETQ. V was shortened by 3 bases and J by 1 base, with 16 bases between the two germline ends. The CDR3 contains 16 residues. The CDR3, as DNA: TGCGCCAGCAGCTCCCAGGGTTTTACGACGAACACTGAAGCTTTCTTT. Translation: CASSSQGFTTNTEAFF.

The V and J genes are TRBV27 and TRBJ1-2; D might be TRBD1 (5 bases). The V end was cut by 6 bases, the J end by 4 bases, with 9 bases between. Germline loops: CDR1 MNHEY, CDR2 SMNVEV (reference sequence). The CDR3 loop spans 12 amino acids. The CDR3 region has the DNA TGTGCCAGCAGGGTCGGGACCTATGGCTACACCTTC. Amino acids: CASRVGTYGYTF.

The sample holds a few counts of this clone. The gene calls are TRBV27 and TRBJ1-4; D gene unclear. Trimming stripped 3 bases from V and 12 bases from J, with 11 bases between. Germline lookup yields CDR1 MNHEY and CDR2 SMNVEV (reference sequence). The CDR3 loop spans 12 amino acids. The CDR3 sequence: CASSFPQGELFF. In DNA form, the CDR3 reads TGTGCCAGCAGTTTCCCTCAAGGCGAACTGTTTTTT. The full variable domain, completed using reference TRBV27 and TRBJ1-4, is EAQVTQNPRYLITVTGKKLTVTCSQNMNHEYMSWYRQDPGLGLRQIYYSMNVEVTDKGDVPEGYKVSRKEKRNFPLILESPSPNQTSLYFCASSFPQGELFFGSGTQLSVL.